This T cell receptor (beta chain) came from a study of CD8 T cells in ankylosing spondylitis. V shed 1 base, J shed 6 bases, and the junction held 5 bases outside the gene matches. In germline, CDR1 is KGHSH, CDR2 LQKENI. The CDR3 has 16 amino acids. About this clonotype: Antigen specificity is unknown.

As the method for making TCR beta libraries, quantitative 5'-RACE with molecular barcodes was used. One entry per CDR3 protein results from TCRdb running MiXCR on the 5' RACE reads. The sample lists some 400,000 distinct CDR3 sequences; 20% to 25% were seen once. General observations from the study: Peripheral blood held disease-linked clones only at relatively low frequency, and these were CD8+. Blood from ankylosing spondylitis patients appeared to carry a characteristic roughly eight-variant TCR beta motif. Matched synovial fluid from ankylosing spondylitis patients was reported to be enriched for disease-linked clones. Some of these motif variants have turned up before, in reports on reactive arthritis synovial fluid and blood.

What was sequenced was blood, either unsorted or a sorted T cell fraction (not recorded which). The chain is built from TRBV18 and TRBJ1-6; TRBD1 agrees at 8 bases. The sequence came from a male donor with ankylosing spondylitis. The CDR3 loop is CASSPLRTGGNSPLHF. CDR3 bases: TGTGCCAGCTCACCACTCCGCACAGGGGGTAATTCACCCCTCCACTTT.